This TCR beta chain is drawn from a study of CD8+CD57+ T cells in acquired aplastic anemia. The study, taken as a whole, reports: In common between the patients and the controls were more than 25 CD8+ CDR3 sequences.

Worth noting for this clonotype: Its antigen is not identified.

Patients included in sequencing had previously demonstrated CD8+CD57+ cell expansion by flow cytometry. Everyone among the patients had severe acquired aplastic anemia. V lost 4 bases and J 0 bases, leaving 7 bases between the germline ends. Germline CDR1 reads KGHDR; CDR2 reads SFDVKD. This CDR3 is 14 amino acids long. According to the study, genomic DNA was the template for TCR beta VDJ and CDR3 profiling. One entry per CDR3 protein results from TCRdb running MiXCR on the reads. The sample shows around 200,000 distinct CDR3 sequences, about half of them seen only once. Sequenced: sorted CD4+, CD8+, or CD8+CD57+ T cells (not recorded which) from PBMCs. This TCR was recovered from a human donor with aplastic anemia. J is TRBJ2-3 and V is TRBV24-1; possibly TRBD2 for D (6 bases). The DNA of the CDR3 is TGTGCCACCAGTGAGCGGGGTAGCACAGATACGCAGTATTTT. It translates to CATSERGSTDTQYF.